This T cell receptor (beta chain) was documented in a study of OX40 agonist ivuxolimab in advanced cancers. Regarding the study as a whole: Low normalized T-cell clonal expansion was also seen in some nonresponders. Researchers report that CD8+ T cells had, on average, more expanded clones than CD4+. Low clonal expansion, among the lowest seen, marked partial responders at 0.1-3.0 mg/kg.

Per the germline V gene, CDR1 is MNHEY and CDR2 is SVGAGI. The CDR3 extends over 14 amino acids. Losses at the gene ends were 5 bases for V and 2 bases for J; bases not matched to a gene: 3. Clones were sequenced by immunoSEQ multiplex PCR, and TCRdb holds only the in-frame ones, with some missing. The table includes nearly 85,000 clones, approximately 87% detected once. Worth noting for this clone: Its antigen is still unknown.

The TCR sequence derives from an adult with an advanced solid tumor such as melanoma, head and neck, liver or kidney cancer. This chain uses TRBV6-5 with TRBJ1-5, with 7 bases matching TRBD1. Sequencing was performed on CD4+ or CD8+ T cells sorted from blood, taken in a trial of the OX40 agonist ivuxolimab. The CDR3 protein is CASSTDRGNQPQHF. CDR3 nucleotides: TGTGCCAGCAGTACCGACAGGGGCAATCAGCCCCAGCATTTT.